The source of this TCR beta chain is a study of human T cells and chemical hapten exposure. Overall study results and limits: There were significantly more large CDR3 similarity clusters among expanded TCRs than among controls.

On this clonotype: Its target is unknown.

TCRdb independently ran MiXCR on the RACE reads; one entry per CDR3 protein. The data show roughly 60,000 distinct CDR3 sequences, roughly 12% seen once. The time point denotes: patch test 3, about 24 weeks after DPC sensitization. Described treatment: therapeutic diphenylcyclopropenone sensitization with weekly scalp DPC. It was unfractionated whole blood from which total RNA was extracted. The CDR3 is made up of 16 amino acids. V gave up 5 bases and J gave up 1 base; unmatched junction bases: 4. The V gene's germline CDR1 is SGHVS and CDR2 FQNEAQ. The V call is TRBV7-8, the J call TRBJ2-5, with 13 bases that match TRBD2. Here the sequenced sample was whole blood, taken in connection with sensitization to the hapten diphenylcyclopropenone (DPC). The receptor comes from a man aged 30-40 years with alopecia areata. Some clones in this sample may be carry-over from other donors' samples. CDR3 amino acids: CASSRGTSGAQETQYF. The CDR3, as DNA: TGTGCCAGCAGCCGTGGGACTAGCGGGGCCCAAGAGACCCAGTACTTC.